The clone carrying this T cell receptor (beta chain) is a singleton in its sample. The method was immunoSEQ multiplex PCR; TCRdb's version includes in-frame clones alone and lacks a portion of them. The data show fewer than 50,000 clones, 75% to 90% seen once. This sample was taken from a study of OX40 agonist ivuxolimab in advanced cancers. Across the whole study: Head and neck, renal cell, melanoma or hepatocellular carcinoma were the cancers that dose-escalation patients had.

Germline values: CDR1 SQVTM, CDR2 ANQGSEA. The CDR3 runs to 12 residues. The starting material was CD4+ or CD8+ T cells sorted from blood, obtained in a trial of the OX40 agonist ivuxolimab. The sequence was collected from an adult with an advanced solid tumor such as melanoma, head and neck, liver or kidney cancer. The genes are TRBV29-1 and TRBJ2-5; a possible D gene is TRBD1 (5 bases). The J call may be faulty, since TRBJ2-7 better matches the DNA end. CDR3 amino acids: CSVDREKGEQYF. CDR3 DNA sequence: TGCAGCGTTGACAGGGAAAAGGGCGAGCAGTACTTC.